The 27 T cell receptor beta chains presented below share a single source sample, sequenced in a study of chemoradiotherapy in HPV16-positive cancers. TCRdb's copy holds only in-frame clones and misses some; the assay was immunoSEQ multiplex PCR. The sample lists approximately 38,000 clones, roughly 77% occurring once. Sample: blood, taken from a patient who underwent chemoradiotherapy. These TCRs come from a human donor with HPV-associated anogenital cancer.

The gene calls are TRBV6-1 and TRBJ1-4; D is ambiguous. V was clipped by 2 bases and J by 2 bases, with 9 bases between them. The CDR3 extends over 15 amino acids. CDR1 and CDR2 from the germline V gene are MNHNS and SASEGT. CDR3 sequence (DNA): TGTGCCAGCAGTGAAACGGATGACACTAATGAAAAACTGTTTTTT. Protein product: CASSETDDTNEKLFF.

This chain uses TRBV7-9 with TRBJ1-4, with D possibly matching TRBD1 (5 bases). V was pared by 5 bases and J by 4 bases, with 14 bases between. The CDR3 totals 15 residues. CDR1 and CDR2 from the germline V gene are SEHNR and FQNEAQ (reference sequence). This CDR3 reads CASSRTGPSNEKLFF. The CDR3 bases are TGTGCCAGCAGCCGGACGGGACCGAGTAATGAAAAACTGTTTTTT.

This clone is classed as large (0.1 to 1%). The chain joins TRBV19 to TRBJ1-1, with D uncertain. The CDR3 sequence is 13 residues long. From germline, CDR1 is LNHDA and CDR2 SQIVND (reference sequence). V was clipped by 3 bases and J by 7 bases, with 12 bases between them. The CDR3 DNA follows: TGTGCCAGTAGTATGAGTGGCAGCCTTGAAGCTTTCTTT. The encoded protein is CASSMSGSLEAFF.

The V call is TRBV9, the J call TRBJ2-3; 7 bases are a match to TRBD2. CDR1 SGDLS and CDR2 YYNGEE come from the germline V gene. The CDR3 covers 16 residues. The V segment lost 0 bases and the J segment 0 bases; nucleotides outside the gene matches: 4. The CDR3 loop is CASSVGAGYSTDTQYF. In nucleotides, the CDR3 is TGTGCCAGCAGCGTAGGAGCGGGGTATAGCACAGATACGCAGTATTTT. The full variable domain, in which reference TRBV9 and TRBJ2-3 provide the parts outside the CDR3, is DSGVTQTPKHLITATGQRVTLRCSPRSGDLSVYWYQQSLDQGLQFLIQYYNGEERAKGNILERFSAQQFPDLHSELNLSSLELGDSALYFCASSVGAGYSTDTQYFGPGTRLTVL.

This chain links TRBV14 with TRBJ1-3, with D maybe TRBD1 (6 bases). This CDR3 comprises 15 residues. V lost 1 base and J 1 base, leaving 8 bases between the germline ends. The V gene's germline CDR1 is SGHDN and CDR2 FVKESK. The CDR3 spells CASSQGGPSGNTIYF. CDR3 nucleotide sequence: TGTGCCAGCAGCCAAGGGGGGCCTTCTGGAAACACCATATATTTT.

The V and J genes are TRBV15 and TRBJ2-2; 7 bases are shared with TRBD1. This CDR3 is 20 amino acids long. From germline, CDR1 is LNHNV and CDR2 YYDKDF (reference sequence). With V trimmed by 0 bases and J by 2 bases, 15 bases remained unmatched. CDR3 loop: CATSRDPLDRAGLNTGELFF. The CDR3 DNA is TGTGCCACCAGCAGAGATCCTCTTGACAGGGCGGGTCTCAACACCGGGGAGCTGTTTTTT.

In this sample, this clone turned up once. CDR3 sequence reads: CATSSDDVANSNQPQHF. The DNA of the CDR3 is TGTGCCACCAGCAGTGACGACGTAGCGAATAGCAATCAGCCCCAGCATTTT. The chain joins TRBV15 to TRBJ1-5; unclear D gene. There are 17 residues in the CDR3. CDR1 and CDR2 from the germline V gene are LNHNV and YYDKDF (reference sequence). The V end lost 3 bases, the J end lost 0 bases, and 15 bases lay between the germline ends.

V usage is TRBV5-8 and J usage is TRBJ1-4; TRBD1 agrees at 7 bases. Looked up from germline, CDR1 is SGHTS and CDR2 is YDEGEE. The CDR3 consists of 14 residues. Trimming took 5 bases from V and 8 from J; bases not matched to a gene: 9. This CDR3 is CASRPVAGGEKLFF. CDR3 DNA sequence: TGTGCCAGCAGGCCCGTCGCAGGGGGGGAAAAACTGTTTTTT.

The CDR3 loop reads CATSRELAGSETQYF. The CDR3 DNA follows: TGTGCCACCAGCAGAGAACTAGCGGGGTCTGAGACCCAGTACTTC. V is TRBV15 and J is TRBJ2-5; 10 bases agree with TRBD2. The length of the CDR3 is 15 residues. Germline lookup yields CDR1 LNHNV and CDR2 YYDKDF (reference sequence). With 0 bases clipped from V and 5 bases from J, the junction kept 3 bases outside the gene matches. Together with reference TRBV15 and TRBJ2-5, the CDR3 gives the full variable domain: DAMVIQNPRYQVTQFGKPVTLSCSQTLNHNVMYWYQQKSSQAPKLLFHYYDKDFNNEADTPDNFQSRRPNTSFCFLDIRSPGLGDTAMYLCATSRELAGSETQYFGPGTRLLVL.

CDR3 protein: CASSPRDREKLFF. CDR3 sequence (DNA): TGTGCCAGCAGCCCGAGGGACCGTGAAAAACTGTTTTTT. This chain links TRBV7-9 with TRBJ1-4; D may be TRBD1 (5 bases). This CDR3 has 13 amino acids. V dropped 5 bases and J dropped 7 bases, with 11 bases sitting between them. The germline gives CDR1 SEHNR, CDR2 FQNEAQ (reference sequence).

J is TRBJ1-6 and V is TRBV10-3, with D tentatively TRBD1 (5 bases). Germline CDR1 ENHRY, CDR2 SYGVKD. V lost 6 bases, J lost 2 bases, and 11 bases lay in between. The CDR3 covers 15 residues. DNA for the CDR3: TGTGCCATCAGGGAAGACAGCACCTATAATTCACCCCTCCACTTT. This gives the protein CAIREDSTYNSPLHF.

This sequence joins TRBV29-1 and TRBJ2-5; TRBD2 aligns across 12 bases. CDR1 and CDR2 from the germline V gene are SQVTM and ANQGSEA. The CDR3 is made up of 14 amino acids. V shed 8 bases, J shed 3 bases, and the junction held 7 bases outside the gene matches. The CDR3 DNA reads TGCAGCCCCCGACTAGCGGGGGCCAAAGAGACCCAGTACTTC. It specifies CSPRLAGAKETQYF.

The V call is TRBV4-1, the J call TRBJ2-1; D uncertain. This CDR3 region has 16 residues. Germline CDR1 and CDR2: MGHRA and YSYEKL. V was clipped by 1 base and J by 0 bases, with 10 bases between them. CDR3 residues: CASSQVLGFSYNEQFF. The CDR3 DNA reads TGCGCCAGCAGCCAAGTTCTGGGATTCTCCTACAATGAGCAGTTCTTC.

The gene calls are TRBV5-6 and TRBJ2-1, with D hard to call. Deletions cut 4 bases from V and 4 bases from J, with 12 bases between. This CDR3 comprises 14 residues. Germline CDR1 is SGHDT and CDR2 is YYEEEE. The DNA of the CDR3 is TGTGCCAGCAGCGACGACGATGGGTACAATGAGCAGTTCTTC. Translation gives CASSDDDGYNEQFF.

V is TRBV18 and J is TRBJ2-3; D perhaps matches TRBD2 (5 bases). The CDR3 is 14 amino acids. Trimming pared 3 bases from V and 7 bases from J, leaving 14 bases between. Germline CDR1 is KGHSH and CDR2 is LQKENI. The CDR3 region has the DNA TGTGCCAGCTCACCTGCCCAGGACTGGAATACGCAGTATTTT. Its translation is CASSPAQDWNTQYF.

The CDR3 loop is CASSQVSSSYNSPLHF. The CDR3 DNA sequence: TGCGCCAGCAGCCAAGTAAGCAGCTCCTATAATTCACCCCTCCACTTT. This chain connects TRBV4-1 to TRBJ1-6; D remains unclear. The CDR3 has 16 residues. The V end was cut by 1 base, the J end by 0 bases, with 7 bases between. Germline loops: CDR1 MGHRA, CDR2 YSYEKL.

The chain links TRBV18 to TRBJ1-2; maybe TRBD1 (5 bases). V lost 1 base and J lost 0, with 9 bases in between. The length of the CDR3 is 15 residues. CDR1 and CDR2 (germline): KGHSH, LQKENI. The CDR3 loop is CASSPRGDPNYGYTF. The CDR3 bases are TGTGCCAGCTCACCACGGGGGGATCCTAACTATGGCTACACCTTC. Full variable domain (rest looked up from reference TRBV18 and TRBJ1-2): NAGVMQNPRHLVRRRGQEARLRCSPMKGHSHVYWYRQLPEEGLKFMVYLQKENIIDESGMPKERFSAEFPKEGPSILRIQQVVRGDSAAYFCASSPRGDPNYGYTFGSGTRLTVV.

J is TRBJ2-7 and V is TRBV7-9; D tentatively reads TRBD1 or TRBD2 (6 bases each). In germline, CDR1 is SEHNR, CDR2 FQNEAQ (reference sequence). V gave up 4 bases and J gave up 2 bases, with 15 bases separating them. The CDR3 is 15 amino acids. The CDR3 DNA follows: TGTGCCAGCAGCTCCCCCGAGGGGGGTGCCTACGAGCAGTACTTC. Amino acids: CASSSPEGGAYEQYF.

Concerning this clone itself: The same CDR3 arises from other DNA sequences in this sample as well. The J gene is TRBJ1-1, the V gene TRBV5-6, with D possibly TRBD1 on 5 matching bases. In germline, CDR1 is SGHDT, CDR2 YYEEEE. CDR3 length: 12 amino acids. Trimming pared 2 bases from V and 4 bases from J, leaving 6 bases between. CDR3 sequence: CASSLRGTEAFF. CDR3 sequence (DNA): TGTGCCAGCAGCTTAAGGGGCACTGAAGCTTTCTTT.

This clone was seen only a few times. This chain links TRBV7-3 with TRBJ2-7; 8 bases line up with TRBD2. After removal of 1 base from V and 6 bases from J, the junction contained 5 bases not matched to a gene. The V gene's germline CDR1 is SGHTA and CDR2 FQGTGA. The CDR3 sequence is 14 residues long. The CDR3 DNA reads as TGTGCCAGCAGCTTAAACGGGGGGGACTCCGAGCAGTACTTC. This encodes CASSLNGGDSEQYF.

This chain uses TRBV5-1 with TRBJ1-3; TRBD1 is a possible D gene (5 bases). The CDR3 length is 14 residues. The germline CDR1 and CDR2 sequences are SGHRS and YFSETQ. The V gene lost 7 bases and the J gene lost 4 bases, with 15 bases spanning the gap. CDR3 bases: TGCGCCAGCGGACAAGGGTCACCCGGAAACACCATATATTTT. Its translation: CASGQGSPGNTIYF.

This clone was recorded once. The chain combines TRBV7-8 with TRBJ1-2, with D perhaps TRBD1 (5 bases). Germline-derived CDR1 and CDR2 are SGHVS and FQNEAQ. The V and J ends lost 6 bases and 4 bases respectively, with 15 bases between them. CDR3 size: 14 residues. CDR3 loop: CASSFEGLGYGYTF. In DNA, the CDR3 is TGTGCCAGCAGTTTCGAGGGGCTGGGCTATGGCTACACCTTC.

This chain uses TRBV11-1 with TRBJ2-1; D is undetermined. V lost 8 bases to trimming and J lost 9 bases, with 11 bases between them. The CDR3 is made up of 11 amino acids. Looked up from germline, CDR1 is SGHAT and CDR2 is FQDESV (reference sequence). The CDR3 loop is CASGANGEQFF. The CDR3 coding sequence is TGTGCCAGCGGAGCTAACGGTGAGCAGTTCTTC.

The chain employs TRBV6-5 and TRBJ1-1; D is uncertain. The germline V gene has CDR1 MNHEY and CDR2 SVGAGI. Trimming shortened V by 0 bases and J by 5 bases, and 13 bases separated the two germline ends. The CDR3 contains 15 residues. The CDR3 region has the DNA TGTGCCAGCAGTTACTCCGCCGGGGTGGGGACTGAAGCTTTCTTT. This translates into CASSYSAGVGTEAFF.

The chain employs TRBV9 and TRBJ1-2; D uncertain. V was clipped by 8 bases and J by 1 base, with 6 bases between them. Germline lookup yields CDR1 SGDLS and CDR2 YYNGEE. This CDR3 is 11 amino acids long. The CDR3 nucleotides read TGTGCCAGTGAGGTTAACTATGGCTACACCTTC. This sequence encodes CASEVNYGYTF.

V is TRBV9 and J is TRBJ1-6; 9 nucleotides line up with TRBD1. The V gene's germline CDR1 is SGDLS and CDR2 YYNGEE. The J segment lost 10 bases and the V segment lost 0 bases, leaving 8 bases of the junction unmatched. This CDR3 comprises 16 residues. CDR3 protein: CASSVGGQGSFSPLHF. The CDR3 DNA follows: TGTGCCAGCAGCGTAGGCGGACAGGGGAGTTTCTCACCCCTCCACTTT.

This sequence joins TRBV27 and TRBJ2-7, with D perhaps matching TRBD1 or TRBD2 (5 bases each). Trimming cost V 3 bases and J 2 bases, with 11 bases left between them. This CDR3 spans 14 amino acids. The germline CDR1 and CDR2 sequences are MNHEY and SMNVEV (reference sequence). DNA of the CDR3: TGTGCCAGCAGTTTGGAAGGGGAGACCTACGAGCAGTACTTC. As protein: CASSLEGETYEQYF.